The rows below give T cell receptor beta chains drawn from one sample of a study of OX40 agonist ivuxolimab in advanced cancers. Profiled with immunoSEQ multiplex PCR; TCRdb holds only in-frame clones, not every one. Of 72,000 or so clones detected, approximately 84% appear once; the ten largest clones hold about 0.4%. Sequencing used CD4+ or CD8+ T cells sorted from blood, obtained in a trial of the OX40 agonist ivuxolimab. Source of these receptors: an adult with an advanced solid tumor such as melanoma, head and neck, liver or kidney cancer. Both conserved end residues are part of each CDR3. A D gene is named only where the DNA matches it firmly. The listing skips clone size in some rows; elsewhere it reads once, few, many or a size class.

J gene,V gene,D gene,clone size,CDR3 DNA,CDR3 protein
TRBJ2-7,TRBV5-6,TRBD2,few,TGTGCCAGCAGTTTGACTGGACTAGCGGGAGGGACCTACGAGCAGTACTTC,CASSLTGLAGGTYEQYF
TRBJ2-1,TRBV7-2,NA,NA,TGTGCCAGCAGCACCACAGGGCTAAGCAATGAGCAGTTCTTC,CASSTTGLSNEQFF
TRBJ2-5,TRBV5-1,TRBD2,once,TGCGCCAGCAGCCGGACTAGCGGGGGGCCACAAGAGACCCAGTACTTC,CASSRTSGGPQETQYF
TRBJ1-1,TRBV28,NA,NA,TGTGCCAGCAGTTCGGGGTACACTGAAGCTTTCTTT,CASSSGYTEAFF
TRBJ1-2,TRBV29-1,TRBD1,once,TGCAGCGTTGAAGATCAATCAGGGGGCAAAGCTAACTATGGCTACACCTTC,CSVEDQSGGKANYGYTF
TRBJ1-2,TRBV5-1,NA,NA,TGCGCCAGCAGCCCCCCGGGACCCGGTGGCTACACCTTC,CASSPPGPGGYTF
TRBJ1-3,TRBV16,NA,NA,TGTGCCAGCAGCCCCGGAGGGGGGGCTAGTGGAAACACCATATATTTT,CASSPGGGASGNTIYF
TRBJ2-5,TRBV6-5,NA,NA,TGTGCCAGCGGGTCGCTGACCCAGTACTTC,CASGSLTQYF
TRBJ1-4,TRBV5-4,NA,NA,TGTGCCAGCAGCCTTACAGGGATGGGTAATGAAAAACTGTTTTTT,CASSLTGMGNEKLFF
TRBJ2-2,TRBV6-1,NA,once,TGTGCCAGCAGTGGACGCACCGGGGAGCTGTTTTTT,CASSGRTGELFF
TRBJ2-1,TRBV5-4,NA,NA,TGTGCCAGCAGCTTAGGGACTTTCTCGTACAATGAGCAGTTCTTC,CASSLGTFSYNEQFF
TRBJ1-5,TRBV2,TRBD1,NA,TGTGCCAGCAGTCGACAGGGGGATCAGCCCCAGCATTTT,CASSRQGDQPQHF
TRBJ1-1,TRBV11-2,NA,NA,TGTGCCAGCAGCCGTATGCCTCCCGAAGCTTTCTTT,CASSRMPPEAFF
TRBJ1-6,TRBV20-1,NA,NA,TGCAGTGCTAGAAAAGATTCACCCCTCCACTTT,CSARKDSPLHF
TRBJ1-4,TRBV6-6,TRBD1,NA,TGTGCCAGCAGTTACGGGACAGGGGGCACGGAAAAACTGTTTTTT,CASSYGTGGTEKLFF
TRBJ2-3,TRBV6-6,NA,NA,TGTGCCAGCAGTTCCCCAGGCACAGATACGCAGTATTTT,CASSSPGTDTQYF
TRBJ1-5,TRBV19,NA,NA,TGTGCCAGTAGTGAGAGAGACAGGAGTAATCAGCCCCAGCATTTT,CASSERDRSNQPQHF
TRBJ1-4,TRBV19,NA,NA,TGTGCCAGTAGTTCCCGGACGGGGATTGCAACTAATGAAAAACTGTTTTTT,CASSSRTGIATNEKLFF
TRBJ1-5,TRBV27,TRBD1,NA,TGTGCCAGCAGTCCCCGGGGACAGTATAGCAATCAGCCCCAGCATTTT,CASSPRGQYSNQPQHF
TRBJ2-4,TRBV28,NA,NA,TGTGCCAGCAGTTACAGAGACCTAGCCAAAAACATTCAGTACTTC,CASSYRDLAKNIQYF
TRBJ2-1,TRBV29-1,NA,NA,TGCAGCGTTAAAAGGGGCGAGGATGAGCAGTTCTTC,CSVKRGEDEQFF
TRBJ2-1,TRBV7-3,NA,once,TGTGCCAGCAGCACACAACTGTCCGCAGGCGAGCAGTTCTTC,CASSTQLSAGEQFF
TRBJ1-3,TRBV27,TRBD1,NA,TGTGCCAGCAGCCCCGGGACAGGGAGAAACACCATATATTTT,CASSPGTGRNTIYF
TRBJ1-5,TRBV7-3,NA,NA,TGTGCCAGCAGCTTAAAGGCCGATCAGCCCCAGCATTTT,CASSLKADQPQHF
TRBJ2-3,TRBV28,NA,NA,TGTGCCAGCAGTTTAGGGGCAGGGCAGGCAGATACGCAGTATTTT,CASSLGAGQADTQYF
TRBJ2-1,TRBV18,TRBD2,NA,TGTGCCAGCTCTCGACTAGCGGACTCCGCGGGATACAATGAGCAGTTCTTC,CASSRLADSAGYNEQFF
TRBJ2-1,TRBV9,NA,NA,TGTGCCAGCAGCCCTGAGGACAGATACAATGAGCAGTTCTTC,CASSPEDRYNEQFF
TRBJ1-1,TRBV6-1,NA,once,TGTGCCAGCAGTGAAGCGCTTCTTGCTGAAGCTTTCTTT,CASSEALLAEAFF
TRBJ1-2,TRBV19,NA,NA,TGTGCCAGTAGCCCGCAGGGGAACTATGGCTACACCTTC,CASSPQGNYGYTF
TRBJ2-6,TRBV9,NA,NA,TGTGCCAGCAGCGTAAGGAGGGACGCTGGGGCCAACGTCCTGACTTTC,CASSVRRDAGANVLTF
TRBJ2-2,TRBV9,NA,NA,TGTGCCAGCAGCGTAGCCCTTACCGGGGAGCTGTTTTTT,CASSVALTGELFF
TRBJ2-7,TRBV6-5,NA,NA,TGTGCCAGCAGGCGGGACCGGGGCTCCGAGCAGTACTTC,CASRRDRGSEQYF
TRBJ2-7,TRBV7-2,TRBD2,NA,TGTGCCAGCAGCCGACGCAGGGCTAGCGGCAAAAGAGGGGACGAGCAGTACTTC,CASSRRRASGKRGDEQYF
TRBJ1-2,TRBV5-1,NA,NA,TGCGCCAGCAGCTTGACAGGACAGATATCACCATATGGCTACACCTTC,CASSLTGQISPYGYTF
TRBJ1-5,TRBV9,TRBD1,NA,TGTGCCAGCAGCGGGGGACAGGGAAACCAGCCCCAGCATTTT,CASSGGQGNQPQHF
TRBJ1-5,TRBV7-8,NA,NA,TGTGCCAGCAGCTTAGTTGGGTACAATCAGCCCCAGCATTTT,CASSLVGYNQPQHF
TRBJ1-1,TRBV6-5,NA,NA,TGTGCCAGCAGTTACTCGACCGGGGAAGCTTTCTTT,CASSYSTGEAFF
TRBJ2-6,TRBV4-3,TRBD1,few,TGCGCCAGCAGCCAAGATTATCGGGGACAGACATCTGGGGCCAACGTCCTGACTTTC,CASSQDYRGQTSGANVLTF
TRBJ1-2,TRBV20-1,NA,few,TGCAGTGCTAGCCTCGGGATTGGCTACACCTTC,CSASLGIGYTF
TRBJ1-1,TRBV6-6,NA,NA,TGTGCCAGCAGCCCAGGGGAGACAGGGAACACTGAAGCTTTCTTT,CASSPGETGNTEAFF
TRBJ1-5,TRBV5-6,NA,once,TGTGCCAGCAGCTCGGGGCCGTATAGCAATCAGCCCCAGCATTTT,CASSSGPYSNQPQHF
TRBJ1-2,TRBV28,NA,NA,TGTGCCAGCAGTTCTTTCAGGGACTACACCTTC,CASSSFRDYTF
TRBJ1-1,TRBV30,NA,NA,TGTGCCTGGACTTCTGGGTACATGAACACTGAAGCTTTCTTT,CAWTSGYMNTEAFF
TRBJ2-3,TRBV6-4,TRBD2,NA,TGTGCCAGCAGTGACTCTTCTAGCGGTAGCACAGATACGCAGTATTTT,CASSDSSSGSTDTQYF
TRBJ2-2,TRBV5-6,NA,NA,TGTGCCAGCAATCATGCGAACACCGGGGAGCTGTTTTTT,CASNHANTGELFF
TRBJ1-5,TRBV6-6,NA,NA,TGTGCCAGCAGTTACCTGACGGGTGATCAGCCCCAGCATTTT,CASSYLTGDQPQHF
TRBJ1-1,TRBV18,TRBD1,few,TGTGCCAGCTCACCGGCAGGGGGGAACACTGAAGCTTTCTTT,CASSPAGGNTEAFF
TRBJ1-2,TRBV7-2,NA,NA,TGTGCCAGCAGCTTATACGGAGGGGATGGCTACACCTTC,CASSLYGGDGYTF
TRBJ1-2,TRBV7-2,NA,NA,TGTGCCAGCAGCATTGGACAGTCCTACTATGGCTACACCTTC,CASSIGQSYYGYTF
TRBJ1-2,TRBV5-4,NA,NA,TGTGCCAGCAGCTTGGTTCTAGGGCAGGGAAGTTATGGCTACACCTTC,CASSLVLGQGSYGYTF
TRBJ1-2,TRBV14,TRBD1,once,TGTGCCAGCAGCCAGTTCACCGGGACAGTTAACTATGGCTACACCTTC,CASSQFTGTVNYGYTF
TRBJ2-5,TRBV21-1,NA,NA,TGTGCCAGCAGAAGGAGTAATAAGAGGACCCAGTACTTC,CASRRSNKRTQYF
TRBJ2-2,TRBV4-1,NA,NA,TGCGCCAGCAGCAAGGACGGAACTATGAACACCGGGGAGCTGTTTTTT,CASSKDGTMNTGELFF
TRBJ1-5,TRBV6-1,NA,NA,TGTGCCAGCAGTGAACAGGTTAGCAATCAGCCCCAGCATTTT,CASSEQVSNQPQHF
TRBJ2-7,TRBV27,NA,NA,TGTGCCAGCAGTTCGAGGACGCGAACGGCCTACGAGCAGTACTTC,CASSSRTRTAYEQYF
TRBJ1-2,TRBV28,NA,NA,TGTGCCAGCTTCCGGGACAACAACCTCTATGGCTACACCTTC,CASFRDNNLYGYTF
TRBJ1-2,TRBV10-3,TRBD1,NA,TGTGCCATCAGTGGGACAGGGGGCGCAGGGGGCTACACCTTC,CAISGTGGAGGYTF
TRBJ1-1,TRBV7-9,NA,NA,TGTGCCAGCAGCTTAGCGTTCCAGAACACTGAAGCTTTCTTT,CASSLAFQNTEAFF
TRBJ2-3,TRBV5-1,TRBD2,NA,TGCGCCAGCAGCCCGGAGCGGGGAAACACAGATACGCAGTATTTT,CASSPERGNTDTQYF
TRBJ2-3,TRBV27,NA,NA,TGTGCCAGCAGTTTAAGATGGGAAGATACGCAGTATTTT,CASSLRWEDTQYF